This TCR beta chain comes out of a study of molecular identifiers for immune sequencing clone quantification. Naive CD8 libraries were made from roughly 21,000 to 960,000 sorted cells, and they used 10%, 30% or 50% RNA. This CDR3 contains 14 residues. CDR1 MGHDK and CDR2 SYGVNS come from the germline V gene. The V end lost 3 bases, the J end lost 3 bases, and 11 bases lay between the germline ends. TCRdb recomputed calls from the PCR reads with MiXCR, one row per CDR3 protein. Of 460,000 or so distinct CDR3 sequences in the sample, 20% to 25% are singletons; the top ten hold 0.7% to 1%. This clonotype was counted a few times.

The V and J genes are TRBV25-1 and TRBJ1-1, with a weak D call TRBD1 (5 bases). The sequenced sample was naive CD8+ T cells from blood, with Jurkat cell RNA spiked in. Noted subset: FACS-sorted CD8+CD4-CCR7+CD45RA+ naive T cells. The TCR sequence derives from a human donor in good health. Some libraries in this study had Jurkat cell RNA spiked in. The CDR3, as DNA: TGTGCCAGCAGTGAGAAGGGGATCTACACTGAAGCTTTCTTT. Amino acid sequence: CASSEKGIYTEAFF.